The 4 T cell receptor beta chains below come from one sample, sequenced in a study of OX40 agonist ivuxolimab in advanced cancers. Clones were sequenced by immunoSEQ multiplex PCR, and TCRdb holds only the in-frame ones, with some missing. Of some 66,000 clones in the sample, 87% were seen once. Sequencing used CD4+ or CD8+ T cells sorted from blood, obtained in a trial of the OX40 agonist ivuxolimab. These receptors came from an adult with an advanced solid tumor such as melanoma, head and neck, liver or kidney cancer.

CDR3 sequence reads: CSAGTGAYTF. The CDR3 nucleotides are TGCAGTGCTGGGACAGGGGCCTACACCTTC. This chain uses TRBV20-1 with TRBJ1-2, with 10 bases matching TRBD1. Germline V gives CDR1 DFQATT, CDR2 SNEGSKA (reference sequence). The CDR3 has 10 residues. The J segment lost 10 bases and the V segment lost 5 bases, leaving 1 base of the junction unmatched.

V and J are TRBV10-3 and TRBJ2-2; 11 positions match TRBD1. This CDR3 contains 15 residues. Losses at the gene ends were 6 bases for V and 5 bases for J; bases not matched to a gene: 5. Germline CDR1 is ENHRY and CDR2 is SYGVKD. This CDR3 is CAIRGQGALTGELFF. As DNA, the CDR3 is TGTGCCATCAGAGGACAGGGGGCGCTTACCGGGGAGCTGTTTTTT.

This chain joins TRBV5-1 and TRBJ2-5; D gene uncertain. This CDR3 has 11 amino acids. Trimming cost V 1 base and J 5 bases, with 3 bases left between them. Germline assignment: CDR1 SGHRS and CDR2 YFSETQ. The CDR3 coding sequence is TGCGCCAGCAGCTTGAGGGAGACCCAGTACTTC. Protein sequence: CASSLRETQYF.

In its sample, this clone was seen once. The chain has TRBV14 and TRBJ2-7, with 14 bases lining up with TRBD2. The germline gives CDR1 SGHDN, CDR2 FVKESK. V trimming: 4 bases; J trimming: 4 bases; junction bases outside the gene matches: 9. This CDR3 comprises 17 residues. The CDR3 region has the DNA TGTGCCAGCAGCCGGTGGACTAGCGGGGGGACCCTTTACGAGCAGTACTTC. It is translated as CASSRWTSGGTLYEQYF.